Listed below are T cell receptor beta chains from one sample, sequenced in a study of T cells after yellow fever vaccination. Each CDR3 protein gets one entry after TCRdb re-called the 5' RACE reads with MiXCR. The data hold almost 600,000 distinct CDR3 sequences, with about 14% observed a single time. Here the sequenced sample was PBMCs, taken on the day of the yellow fever booster vaccination. The receptor set was obtained from a man younger than 40 who received the YFV17D yellow fever vaccine. Both conserved end residues are part of each CDR3. The D gene is left open where the match is weak. A clone size is listed for some rows: how often the clone was seen (once, few, many), or a class if it is expanded.

D gene	V gene	J gene	clone size	CDR3 protein	CDR3 DNA
-	TRBV7-6	TRBJ2-3	few	CASTAYGTADTQYF	TGTGCCTCCACCGCCTACGGGACCGCAGATACGCAGTATTTT
-	TRBV4-2	TRBJ2-7	-	CASSQDFIQEQYF	TGTGCCAGCAGCCAAGATTTCATACAAGAGCAGTACTTC
TRBD2	TRBV20-1	TRBJ2-5	-	CSARPTSGSGTQYF	TGCAGTGCTAGGCCGACTAGCGGGAGCGGGACCCAGTACTTC
TRBD1	TRBV7-9	TRBJ2-7	-	CASSPLKNRGNYEQYF	TGTGCCAGCAGCCCCCTTAAAAACAGGGGAAATTACGAGCAGTACTTC
TRBD1	TRBV29-1	TRBJ2-1	many	CSVEGTGVIYNEQFF	TGCAGCGTTGAAGGGACAGGCGTAATTTACAATGAGCAGTTCTTC
-	TRBV6-1	TRBJ1-1	few	CASMVTLNTEAFF	TGTGCCAGCATGGTGACTTTGAACACTGAAGCTTTCTTT
-	TRBV7-2	TRBJ2-5	-	CASSLVPRGAGTQYF	TGTGCCAGCAGCTTAGTGCCCCGGGGGGCCGGGACCCAGTACTTC
TRBD2	TRBV4-3	TRBJ2-7	few	CASSQVSLAGNSEQYF	TGCGCCAGCAGCCAGGTCTCCCTAGCGGGCAACTCCGAGCAGTACTTC
-	TRBV20-1	TRBJ2-7	-	CSARDQSSVVLEQYF	TGCAGTGCTAGAGATCAATCTAGCGTAGTTTTGGAGCAGTACTTC
TRBD1	TRBV12-3/TRBV12-4	TRBJ1-6	few	CASGQGSPLHF	TGTGCCAGCGGACAGGGCTCACCCCTCCACTTT
-	TRBV15	TRBJ2-3	few	CATSRERIPDTQYF	TGTGCCACCAGCAGAGAGAGAATCCCAGATACGCAGTATTTT
TRBD1	TRBV12-3/TRBV12-4	TRBJ2-4	-	CASSGKGQPNIQYF	TGTGCCAGCAGCGGCAAGGGACAGCCAAACATTCAGTACTTC
-	TRBV20-1	TRBJ2-1	-	CSARTAANNEQFF	TGCAGTGCTAGGACGGCAGCTAACAATGAGCAGTTCTTC
TRBD1	TRBV20-1	TRBJ1-5	-	CSARGMGTVSQPQHF	TGCAGTGCTAGAGGGATGGGGACAGTATCTCAGCCCCAGCATTTT
-	TRBV20-1	TRBJ2-3	few	CSARGGPRPDTQYF	TGCAGTGCTAGAGGAGGGCCCAGGCCAGATACGCAGTATTTT
TRBD2	TRBV29-1	TRBJ2-7	-	CSVEGSGSLYEQYF	TGCAGCGTTGAGGGTAGCGGGAGTCTGTACGAGCAGTACTTC
-	TRBV6-5	TRBJ1-5	-	CASSYGEADQPQHF	TGTGCCAGCAGTTACGGGGAGGCGGATCAGCCCCAGCATTTT
-	TRBV20-1	TRBJ1-4	many	CSALPQVLTTNEKLFF	TGCAGTGCTCTCCCCCAGGTGCTAACAACTAATGAAAAACTGTTTTTT
TRBD1	TRBV5-1	TRBJ1-2	-	CASSLAQGDYGYTF	TGCGCCAGCAGCTTGGCGCAGGGGGACTATGGCTACACCTTC
-	TRBV20-1	TRBJ2-3	few	CSPGVGGVVDTQYF	TGCAGTCCCGGGGTGGGAGGTGTTGTAGATACGCAGTATTTT
TRBD1	TRBV12-3/TRBV12-4	TRBJ1-1	-	CASSPTGVTEAFF	TGTGCCAGCAGTCCGACAGGGGTCACTGAAGCTTTCTTT
TRBD2	TRBV10-3	TRBJ2-1	-	CAIGTGAGGANEQFF	TGTGCCATCGGTACCGGAGCGGGAGGGGCCAATGAGCAGTTCTTC
TRBD1	TRBV15	TRBJ2-7	-	CATSRVKLRQGTSYEQYF	TGTGCCACCAGCAGAGTAAAACTTCGACAGGGAACCTCCTACGAGCAGTACTTC
-	TRBV12-3/TRBV12-4	TRBJ2-3	few	CASSSTRVGTDTQYF	TGTGCCAGCAGTTCGACCCGGGTAGGCACAGATACGCAGTATTTT
-	TRBV12-3/TRBV12-4	TRBJ2-7	many	CASTGGYEQYF	TGCGCCAGCACCGGAGGCTACGAGCAGTACTTC
TRBD2	TRBV20-1	TRBJ2-2	-	CSARTSGRFTGELFF	TGCAGTGCTAGGACTAGCGGGAGATTCACCGGGGAGCTGTTTTTT
TRBD2	TRBV7-2	TRBJ2-4	few	CASSGAGTSGRIIQYF	TGTGCCAGCAGCGGGGCCGGGACTAGCGGGAGAATCATTCAGTACTTC
-	TRBV7-9	TRBJ2-1	few	CASSPIVVADYNEQFF	TGTGCCAGCAGCCCTATCGTAGTAGCGGATTACAATGAGCAGTTCTTC
TRBD1	TRBV12-3/TRBV12-4	TRBJ2-7	-	CASNRDRGEQYF	TGTGCCAGCAACAGGGACAGGGGCGAGCAGTACTTC
TRBD1	TRBV11-2	TRBJ1-5	few	CASSLDPTGSYSNQPQHF	TGTGCCAGCAGCCTAGACCCGACAGGGTCGTATAGCAATCAGCCCCAGCATTTT
-	TRBV20-1	TRBJ2-1	few	CSAREGGTHRNEQFF	TGCAGTGCTAGGGAAGGTGGTACTCATAGGAATGAGCAGTTCTTC
-	TRBV18	TRBJ1-2	many	CASSPVSSGNPNYGYTF	TGTGCCAGCTCACCAGTCTCGTCCGGAAACCCTAACTATGGCTACACCTTC